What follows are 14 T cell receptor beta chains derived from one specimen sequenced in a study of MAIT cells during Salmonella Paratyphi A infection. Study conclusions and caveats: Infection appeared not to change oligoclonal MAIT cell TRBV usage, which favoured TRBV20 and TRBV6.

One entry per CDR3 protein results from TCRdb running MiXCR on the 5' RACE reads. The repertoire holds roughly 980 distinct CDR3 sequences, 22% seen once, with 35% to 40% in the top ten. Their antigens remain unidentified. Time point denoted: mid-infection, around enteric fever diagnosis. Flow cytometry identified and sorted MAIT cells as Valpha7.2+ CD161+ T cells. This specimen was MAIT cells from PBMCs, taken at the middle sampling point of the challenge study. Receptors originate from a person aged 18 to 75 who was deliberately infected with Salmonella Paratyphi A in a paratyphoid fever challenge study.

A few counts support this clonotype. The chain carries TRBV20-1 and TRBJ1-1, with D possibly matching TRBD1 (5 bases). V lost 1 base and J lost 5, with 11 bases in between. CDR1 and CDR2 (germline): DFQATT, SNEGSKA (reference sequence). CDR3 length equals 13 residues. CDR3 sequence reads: CSARAGFETEAFF. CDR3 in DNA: TGCAGTGCTAGAGCAGGGTTTGAGACTGAAGCTTTCTTT.

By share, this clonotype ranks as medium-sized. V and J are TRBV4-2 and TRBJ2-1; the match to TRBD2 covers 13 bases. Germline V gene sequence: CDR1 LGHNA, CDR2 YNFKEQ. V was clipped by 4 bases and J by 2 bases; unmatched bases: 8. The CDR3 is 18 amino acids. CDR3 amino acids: CASSRETSGGSPYNEQFF. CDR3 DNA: TGTGCCAGCAGCCGGGAGACTAGCGGGGGGTCCCCCTACAATGAGCAGTTCTTC.

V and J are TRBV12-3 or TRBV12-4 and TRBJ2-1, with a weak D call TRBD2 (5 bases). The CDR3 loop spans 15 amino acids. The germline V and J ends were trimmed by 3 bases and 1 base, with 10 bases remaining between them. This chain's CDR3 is CASSFSSGSYNEQFF. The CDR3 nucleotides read TGTGCCAGCAGTTTTTCCAGCGGATCCTACAATGAGCAGTTCTTC.

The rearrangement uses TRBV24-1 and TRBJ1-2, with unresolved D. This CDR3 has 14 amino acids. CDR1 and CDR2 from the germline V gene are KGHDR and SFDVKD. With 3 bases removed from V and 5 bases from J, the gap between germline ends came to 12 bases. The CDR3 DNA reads TGTGCCACCAGTGATCCCGGACGGAGTTATGGCTACACCTTC. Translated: CATSDPGRSYGYTF.

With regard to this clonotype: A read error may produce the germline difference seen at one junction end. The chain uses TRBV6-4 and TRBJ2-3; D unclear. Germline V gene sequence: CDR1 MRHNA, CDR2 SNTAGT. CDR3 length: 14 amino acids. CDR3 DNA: TGTTCCAGCAGTGGTGCGGAGCACACAGATACGCAGTATTTT. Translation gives CSSSGAEHTDTQYF.

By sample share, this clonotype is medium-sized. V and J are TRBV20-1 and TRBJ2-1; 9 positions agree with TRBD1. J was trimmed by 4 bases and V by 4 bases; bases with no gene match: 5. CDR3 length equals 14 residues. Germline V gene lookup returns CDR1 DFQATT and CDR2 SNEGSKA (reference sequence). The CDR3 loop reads CSATPGQGYNEQFF. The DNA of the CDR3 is TGCAGTGCTACTCCGGGACAGGGTTACAATGAGCAGTTCTTC.

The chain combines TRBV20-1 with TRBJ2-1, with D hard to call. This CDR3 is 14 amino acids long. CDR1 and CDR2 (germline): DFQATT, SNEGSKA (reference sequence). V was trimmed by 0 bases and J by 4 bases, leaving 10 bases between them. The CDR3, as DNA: TGCAGTGCTAGAGATACGTTCGAGTACAATGAGCAGTTCTTC. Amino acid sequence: CSARDTFEYNEQFF.

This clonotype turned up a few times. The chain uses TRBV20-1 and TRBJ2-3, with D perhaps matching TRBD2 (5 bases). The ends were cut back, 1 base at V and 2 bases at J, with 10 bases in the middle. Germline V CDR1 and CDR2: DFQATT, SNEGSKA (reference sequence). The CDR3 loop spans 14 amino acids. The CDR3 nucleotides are TGCAGTGCTAGAGTCTTGAGGGCCACAGATACGCAGTATTTT. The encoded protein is CSARVLRATDTQYF.

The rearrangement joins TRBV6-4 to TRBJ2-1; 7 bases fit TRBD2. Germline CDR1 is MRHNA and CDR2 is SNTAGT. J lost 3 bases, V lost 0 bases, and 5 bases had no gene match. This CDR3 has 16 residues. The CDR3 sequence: CASSDSGTTDYNEQFF. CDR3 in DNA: TGTGCCAGCAGTGACTCGGGGACTACCGACTACAATGAGCAGTTCTTC.

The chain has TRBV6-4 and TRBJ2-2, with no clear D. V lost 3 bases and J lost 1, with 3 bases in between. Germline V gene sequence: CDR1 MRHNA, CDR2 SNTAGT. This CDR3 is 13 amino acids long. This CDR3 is CASSEGNTGELFF. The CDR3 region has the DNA TGTGCCAGCAGTGAGGGGAACACCGGGGAGCTGTTTTTT.

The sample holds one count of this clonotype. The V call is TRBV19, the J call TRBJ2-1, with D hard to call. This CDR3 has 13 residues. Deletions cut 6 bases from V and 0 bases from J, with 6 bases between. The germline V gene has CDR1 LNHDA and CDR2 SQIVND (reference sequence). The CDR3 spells CASRWGSYNEQFF. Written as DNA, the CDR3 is TGTGCCAGTAGGTGGGGCTCCTACAATGAGCAGTTCTTC.

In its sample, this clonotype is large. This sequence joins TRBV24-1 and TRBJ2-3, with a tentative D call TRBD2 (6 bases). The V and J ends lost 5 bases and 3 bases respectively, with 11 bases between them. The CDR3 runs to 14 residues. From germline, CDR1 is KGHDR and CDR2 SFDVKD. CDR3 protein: CATSGGRETDTQYF. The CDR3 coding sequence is TGTGCCACCAGTGGGGGTCGGGAGACAGATACGCAGTATTTT.

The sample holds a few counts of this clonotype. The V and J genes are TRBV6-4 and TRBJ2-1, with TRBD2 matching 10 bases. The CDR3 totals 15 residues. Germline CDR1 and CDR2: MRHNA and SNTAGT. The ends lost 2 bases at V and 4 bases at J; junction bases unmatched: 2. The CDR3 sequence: CASSDTSGDYNEQFF. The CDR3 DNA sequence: TGTGCCAGCAGTGACACTAGCGGGGATTACAATGAGCAGTTCTTC.

CDR3 sequence reads: CASSESKDNSNQPQHF. The CDR3, as DNA: TGCGCCAGCAGTGAGTCTAAGGACAATAGCAATCAGCCCCAGCATTTT. This rearrangement joins TRBV10-2 to TRBJ1-5; possible D gene TRBD1, 5 bases. From germline, CDR1 is WSHSY and CDR2 SAAADI. V lost 0 bases, J lost 0 bases, and 9 bases lay in between. The length of the CDR3 is 16 residues.